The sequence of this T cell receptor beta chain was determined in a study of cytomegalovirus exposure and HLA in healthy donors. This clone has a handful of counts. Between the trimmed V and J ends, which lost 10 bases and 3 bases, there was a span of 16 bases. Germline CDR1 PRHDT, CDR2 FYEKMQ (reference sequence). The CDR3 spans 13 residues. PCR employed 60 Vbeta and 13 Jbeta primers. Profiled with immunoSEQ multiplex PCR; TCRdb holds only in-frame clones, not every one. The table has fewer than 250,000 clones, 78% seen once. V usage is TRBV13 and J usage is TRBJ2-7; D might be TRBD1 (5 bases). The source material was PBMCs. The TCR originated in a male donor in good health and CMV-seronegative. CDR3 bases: TGTGCCACCTCCGATGGACAACTCTACGAGCAGTACTTC. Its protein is CATSDGQLYEQYF.